Sequencing of this T cell receptor beta chain was carried out in a study of a mutant IDH1 vaccine in newly diagnosed glioma. CDR3 length: 17 amino acids. CDR1 is SGHDT and CDR2 is YYEEEE in the germline V gene. V lost 1 base, J lost 1 base, and 7 bases stayed unmatched. Some clones are missing from TCRdb's copy, which holds only in-frame ones; the method was immunoSEQ multiplex PCR. The sample carries around 31,000 clones, approximately 80% recorded once. Documented time point: week 35, safety follow-up. With topical imiquimod, each dose of the vaccine consisted of 300 ug of mutant IDH1 20-mer peptide. Worth noting for this clone: Its antigen is currently unknown.

Study-wide results and caveats: Variations in leading peripheral T cell clonotypes appeared to have no connection with pseudoprogression.

The clonotype comes from a woman aged 40 to 55 with glioma. The sequences come from PBMCs, collected from a glioma patient whose treatment included an IDH1 peptide vaccine. The chain links TRBV5-6 to TRBJ2-3; TRBD2 matches at 9 bases. The CDR3 region is CASSLIGGGAGTDTQYF. The CDR3 DNA reads TGTGCCAGCAGCTTGATAGGCGGGGGGGCGGGCACAGATACGCAGTATTTT.